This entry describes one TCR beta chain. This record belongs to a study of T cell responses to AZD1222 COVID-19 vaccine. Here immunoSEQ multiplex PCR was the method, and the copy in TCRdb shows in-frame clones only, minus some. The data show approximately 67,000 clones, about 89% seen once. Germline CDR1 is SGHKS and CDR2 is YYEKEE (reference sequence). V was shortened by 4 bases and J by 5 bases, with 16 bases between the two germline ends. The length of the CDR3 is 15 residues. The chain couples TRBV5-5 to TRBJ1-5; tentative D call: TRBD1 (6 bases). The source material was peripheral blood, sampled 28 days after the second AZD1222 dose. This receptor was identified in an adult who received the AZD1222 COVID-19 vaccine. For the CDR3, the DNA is TGTGCCAGCAGCCCCCGGGGAGGGGGTGATCAGCCCCAGCATTTT. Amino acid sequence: CASSPRGGGDQPQHF. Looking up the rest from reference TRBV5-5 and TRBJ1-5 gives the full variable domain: DAGVTQSPTHLIKTRGQQVTLRCSPISGHKSVSWYQQVLGQGPQFIFQYYEKEERGRGNFPDRFSARQFPNYSSELNVNALLLGDSALYLCASSPRGGGDQPQHFGDGTRLSIL.